This paragraph reports one T cell receptor (beta chain). There is no known antigen for this receptor. No base-level quality is on record; no much larger clone is a single base apart. The data stem from a study of control samples from healthy donors and cancer patients (TCRdb year 2020). In the germline V gene (reference sequence), CDR1 corresponds to SEHNR and CDR2 to FQNEAQ. The CDR3 contains 13 residues, cysteine and phenylalanine counted. The CDR3 DNA has 39 bases and is translated from base 1. V is cut by 3 bases and J by 8 bases, and the space between the germline ends is 13 bases. The library was generated by the immunoSEQ multiplex PCR assay. The clones in this table, taken by TCRdb from immuneACCESS, are in-frame only. Not every clone is retained; where verified, under half of the shortfall comes from an unresolved V gene, and the cause of the rest is unknown. Recorded for this sample are around 130,000 clones; around nine tenths of them occurred a single time. Clones ranked in the top ten supply about 12% of the sample.

Sequenced sample: blood. The TCR comes from a young man in good health. This chain joins TRBV7-9 to TRBJ1-2; the D gene is perhaps TRBD1, on 6 matching bases. The sequenced DNA: TGTGCCAGCAGCTTCCAGGGACACTCAGGCTACACCTTC. The translation is CASSFQGHSGYTF.